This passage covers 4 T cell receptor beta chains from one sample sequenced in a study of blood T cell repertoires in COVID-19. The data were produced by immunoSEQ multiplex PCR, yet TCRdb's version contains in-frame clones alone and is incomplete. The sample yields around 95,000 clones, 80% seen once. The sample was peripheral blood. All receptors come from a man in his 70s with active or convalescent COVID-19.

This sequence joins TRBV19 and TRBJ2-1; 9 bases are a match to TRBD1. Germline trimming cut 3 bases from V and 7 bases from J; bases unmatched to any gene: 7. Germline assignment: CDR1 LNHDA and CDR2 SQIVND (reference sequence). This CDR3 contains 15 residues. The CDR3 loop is CASSIWGQGPNEQFF. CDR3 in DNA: TGTGCCAGTAGTATTTGGGGACAGGGACCTAATGAGCAGTTCTTC.

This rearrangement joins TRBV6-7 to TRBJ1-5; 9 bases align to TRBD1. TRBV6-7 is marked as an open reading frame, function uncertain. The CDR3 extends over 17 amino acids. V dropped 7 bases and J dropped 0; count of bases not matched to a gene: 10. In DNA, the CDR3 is TGTGCCAGCAAGGGGAGGGACAGGGTTCATAGCAATCAGCCCCAGCATTTT. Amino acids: CASKGRDRVHSNQPQHF.

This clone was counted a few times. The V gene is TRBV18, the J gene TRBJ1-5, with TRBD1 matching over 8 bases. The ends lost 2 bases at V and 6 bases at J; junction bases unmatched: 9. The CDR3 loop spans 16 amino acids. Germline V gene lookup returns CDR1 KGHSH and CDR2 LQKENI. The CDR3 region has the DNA TGTGCCAGCTCACCAGGCCACCCCGGGACAGGTCAGCCCCAGCATTTT. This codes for CASSPGHPGTGQPQHF.

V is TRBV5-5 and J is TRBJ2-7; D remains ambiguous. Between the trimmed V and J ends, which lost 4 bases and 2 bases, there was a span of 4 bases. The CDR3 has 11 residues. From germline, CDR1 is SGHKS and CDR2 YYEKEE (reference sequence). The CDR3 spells CASSITYEQYF. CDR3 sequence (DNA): TGTGCCAGCAGCATAACCTACGAGCAGTACTTC. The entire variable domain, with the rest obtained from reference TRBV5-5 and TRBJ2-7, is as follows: DAGVTQSPTHLIKTRGQQVTLRCSPISGHKSVSWYQQVLGQGPQFIFQYYEKEERGRGNFPDRFSARQFPNYSSELNVNALLLGDSALYLCASSITYEQYFGPGTRLTVT.